The 18 T cell receptor beta chains reported below all come from one sample, sequenced in a study of human T cells and chemical hapten exposure. As for time point: patch test 1, 2 weeks after DPC sensitization. As to treatment: therapeutic diphenylcyclopropenone sensitization with weekly scalp DPC. TCRdb recomputed calls from the RACE reads with MiXCR, one row per CDR3 protein. The profile covers about 340,000 distinct CDR3 sequences, with around 7% appearing a single time and 8.4% taken by the ten largest. The sample was whole blood, taken in connection with sensitization to the hapten diphenylcyclopropenone (DPC). The receptors were gathered from a woman under 30 with alopecia areata. Some clones in this sample may be carry-over from other donors' samples.

This clonotype was seen only once. The chain uses TRBV5-1 and TRBJ2-7; D unclear. Germline loops: CDR1 SGHRS, CDR2 YFSETQ. The germline V and J ends were trimmed by 0 bases and 4 bases, with 11 bases remaining between them. This CDR3 has 14 residues. The CDR3 protein is CASSLAGKQYEQYF. The CDR3 region has the DNA TGCGCCAGCAGCTTGGCTGGCAAGCAATACGAGCAGTACTTC.

This clonotype was observed a few times. J is TRBJ2-5 and V is TRBV27; 9 bases align to TRBD2. V was clipped by 4 bases and J by 5 bases; unmatched bases: 5. The CDR3 is 14 amino acids. Germline V gene sequence: CDR1 MNHEY, CDR2 SMNVEV (reference sequence). CDR3 nucleotides: TGTGCCAGCAGTTCGCGGGGGGGCTTGGAGACCCAGTACTTC. Its protein product is CASSSRGGLETQYF.

As regards this clonotype: This may be a read error: a much more frequent sequence differs by one nucleotide. J is TRBJ2-5 and V is TRBV5-1, with 8 bases that match TRBD1. The CDR3 has 13 residues. The V and J ends lost 4 bases and 7 bases, in that order; junction bases with no gene match: 6. Per germline, CDR1 SGHRS and CDR2 YFSETQ. The CDR3: CASSLDRAVTQYF. CDR3 in DNA: TGCGCCAGCAGCCTGGACAGGGCTGTGACCCAGTACTTC.

This clonotype has ten or more counts. The V gene is TRBV20-1, the J gene TRBJ2-7; TRBD1 agrees at 8 bases. The junction had 1 base not matched to a gene; V was cut back by 5 bases and J by 4 bases. The CDR3 totals 11 residues. The germline V gene encodes CDR1 DFQATT and CDR2 SNEGSKA (reference sequence). The CDR3 protein is CSADRGYEQYF. The CDR3 region has the DNA TGCAGTGCTGACAGGGGTTACGAGCAGTACTTC.

This clonotype was counted at least ten times. The chain recombines TRBV18 with TRBJ2-1; 7 nucleotides agree with TRBD2. The V segment lost 0 bases and the J segment 2 bases; nucleotides outside the gene matches: 10. Germline lookup yields CDR1 KGHSH and CDR2 LQKENI. The CDR3 covers 18 residues. CDR3 residues: CASSPPLSGGKPYNEQFF. The CDR3 region has the DNA TGTGCCAGCTCACCACCCCTGTCCGGGGGGAAGCCCTACAATGAGCAGTTCTTC.

Many counts were recorded for this clonotype. This chain joins TRBV5-5 and TRBJ2-6; perhaps D is TRBD1 or TRBD2 (5 bases each). The V end was cut by 5 bases, the J end by 0 bases, with 9 bases between. CDR3 size: 15 residues. Germline CDR1 and CDR2: SGHKS and YYEKEE (reference sequence). In nucleotides, the CDR3 is TGTGCCAGCAGTCTGGGGGACTCTGGGGCCAACGTCCTGACTTTC. This encodes CASSLGDSGANVLTF.

This clonotype has just a few counts. J is TRBJ2-7 and V is TRBV6-2 or TRBV6-3, with 11 bases matching TRBD2. Per germline, CDR1 MNHEY and CDR2 SVGEGT. Unmatched junction bases numbered 9, after V lost 10 bases and J lost 10 bases. This CDR3 contains 12 residues. The CDR3 sequence: CATTGTSGLQYF. For the CDR3, the DNA is TGTGCCACCACCGGGACTAGCGGACTACAGTACTTC.

The sample holds a few counts of this clonotype. The genes are TRBV12-3 or TRBV12-4 and TRBJ1-5; D is unresolved. The V end was cut by 2 bases, the J end by 7 bases, with 24 bases between. This CDR3 is built from 18 residues. This CDR3 reads CASSLMSGLPGVNQPQHF. The CDR3 coding sequence is TGTGCCAGCAGTTTAATGTCAGGTTTGCCTGGGGTCAACCAGCCCCAGCATTTT.

The sample holds many counts of this clonotype. The chain uses TRBV13 and TRBJ2-7; no reliable D call. Deletions cut 0 bases from V and 0 bases from J, with 12 bases between. CDR3 length: 16 residues. Germline lookup yields CDR1 PRHDT and CDR2 FYEKMQ (reference sequence). The CDR3 sequence is CASSLGVFNPSYEQYF. The CDR3 coding sequence is TGTGCCAGCAGCTTAGGAGTCTTTAACCCCTCCTACGAGCAGTACTTC.

A few counts support this clonotype. This sequence joins TRBV4-1 and TRBJ1-5; no firm D call. V lost 0 bases and J 1 base, leaving 13 bases between the germline ends. CDR1 and CDR2 (germline): MGHRA, YSYEKL. This CDR3 is 17 amino acids long. CDR3 coding DNA: TGCGCCAGCAGCCAAGAGCGGGGAAGATTAAGCAATCAGCCCCAGCATTTT. Its translation is CASSQERGRLSNQPQHF.

In its sample, this clonotype was seen many times. The rearrangement uses TRBV5-6 and TRBJ2-7; 8 bases match TRBD1. Germline assignment: CDR1 SGHDT and CDR2 YYEEEE. The length of the CDR3 is 12 residues. The J segment lost 2 bases and the V segment lost 9 bases, leaving 4 bases of the junction unmatched. DNA of the CDR3: TGTGCCAATCGACAGGGGCCCTACGAGCAGTACTTC. Amino acids: CANRQGPYEQYF.

In this sample, this clonotype turned up many times. The genes are TRBV5-6 and TRBJ2-7, with 15 bases identical to TRBD2. Germline V CDR1 and CDR2: SGHDT, YYEEEE. The CDR3 spans 17 residues. V lost 2 bases to trimming and J lost 2 bases; unmatched junction nucleotides: 5. This CDR3 is CASSLPGLAGGPYEQYF. Written as DNA, the CDR3 is TGTGCCAGCAGCTTACCGGGACTAGCGGGGGGCCCCTACGAGCAGTACTTC.

In its sample, this clonotype was seen a few times. The chain carries TRBV5-8 and TRBJ1-2; D is undetermined. Germline assignment: CDR1 SGHTS and CDR2 YDEGEE. V gave up 0 bases and J gave up 8 bases, with 11 bases separating them. The CDR3 sequence is 13 residues long. The CDR3 here is CASSLEYENGYTF. The CDR3 DNA reads as TGTGCCAGCAGCTTGGAATATGAAAACGGCTACACCTTC. Supplemented by reference TRBV5-8 and TRBJ1-2, the full variable domain reads EAGVTQSPTHLIKTRGQQATLRCSPISGHTSVYWYQQALGLGLQFLLWYDEGEERNRGNFPPRFSGRQFPNYSSELNVNALELEDSALYLCASSLEYENGYTFGSGTRLTVV.

This clonotype was counted between two and nine times. The chain carries TRBV9 and TRBJ2-3, with 8 bases aligning to TRBD2. The CDR3 is 18 residues long. The V gene end was trimmed by 0 bases and the J gene end by 2 bases; junction bases not matched to a gene: 11. The V gene's germline CDR1 is SGDLS and CDR2 YYNGEE. This CDR3 reads CASSVGTSSQFHTDTQYF. CDR3 in DNA: TGTGCCAGCAGCGTAGGGACTAGCAGTCAATTCCACACAGATACGCAGTATTTT. The entire variable domain, with the rest obtained from reference TRBV9 and TRBJ2-3, is as follows: DSGVTQTPKHLITATGQRVTLRCSPRSGDLSVYWYQQSLDQGLQFLIQYYNGEERAKGNILERFSAQQFPDLHSELNLSSLELGDSALYFCASSVGTSSQFHTDTQYFGPGTRLTVL.

The V and J genes are TRBV18 and TRBJ1-4, with unresolved D. The CDR3 extends over 14 amino acids. V lost 6 bases to trimming and J lost 5 bases, with 13 bases between them. In germline, CDR1 is KGHSH, CDR2 LQKENI. CDR3 loop: CASSPVTANEKLFF. In nucleotides, the CDR3 is TGTGCCAGCTCGCCGGTCACAGCGAATGAAAAACTGTTTTTT.

The table lists this clonotype with a few counts. The chain employs TRBV4-1 and TRBJ1-6, with D unresolved. CDR3 length: 14 amino acids. Trimming stripped 1 base from V and 6 bases from J, with 7 bases between. Per germline, CDR1 MGHRA and CDR2 YSYEKL. DNA for the CDR3: TGCGCCAGCAGCCAAGTCCTCCCTAATTCACCCCTCCACTTT. This codes for CASSQVLPNSPLHF.

The sample holds many counts of this clonotype. V is TRBV7-9 and J is TRBJ1-3, with D perhaps TRBD1 (5 bases). Between the trimmed V and J ends, which lost 5 bases and 4 bases, there was a span of 18 bases. In germline, CDR1 is SEHNR, CDR2 FQNEAQ (reference sequence). This CDR3 spans 16 amino acids. DNA for the CDR3: TGTGCCAGCAGCGGTTCCGGGACCGATGGGGGAAACACCATATATTTT. Its protein product is CASSGSGTDGGNTIYF.

The chain links TRBV7-9 to TRBJ1-5, with D possibly being TRBD1 (6 bases). Germline V CDR1 and CDR2: SEHNR, FQNEAQ (reference sequence). The V gene lost 1 base and the J gene lost 5 bases, with 15 bases spanning the gap. The CDR3 extends over 16 amino acids. The DNA for the CDR3 is TGTGCCAGCAGCTTAGAAGGTCAGGGGAGCTATCAGCCCCAGCATTTT. The encoded protein is CASSLEGQGSYQPQHF.